These 20 T cell receptor beta chains were all obtained from the same sample, sequenced in a study of cytomegalovirus exposure and HLA in healthy donors. The study ran its PCR with 60 Vbeta and 13 Jbeta primers. The method was immunoSEQ multiplex PCR; TCRdb's version includes in-frame clones alone and lacks a portion of them. The table has hundreds of thousands of clones, 65% to 85% seen once. Sequences were obtained from PBMCs. The receptors were gathered from a female donor in good health and CMV-seronegative.

There are a few counts of this clone. The rearrangement links TRBV5-5 to TRBJ2-7; 8 positions agree with TRBD1. This CDR3 contains 15 residues. CDR1 is SGHKS and CDR2 is YYEKEE in the germline V gene (reference sequence). After removal of 5 bases from V and 0 bases from J, the junction contained 7 bases not matched to a gene. The CDR3 nucleotides are TGTGCCAGCAGGGCGGGACAGGCACCCTCCTACGAGCAGTACTTC. It yields the protein CASRAGQAPSYEQYF. The full variable domain, with the rest looked up from reference TRBV5-5 and TRBJ2-7, is DAGVTQSPTHLIKTRGQQVTLRCSPISGHKSVSWYQQVLGQGPQFIFQYYEKEERGRGNFPDRFSARQFPNYSSELNVNALLLGDSALYLCASRAGQAPSYEQYFGPGTRLTVT.

The CDR3 loop reads CASSPDREDQPQHF. The CDR3 bases are TGTGCCAGCAGTCCGGACAGGGAAGACCAGCCCCAGCATTTT. J is TRBJ1-5 and V is TRBV6-5; 8 bases align to TRBD1. The CDR3 sequence is 14 residues long. CDR1 MNHEY and CDR2 SVGAGI come from the germline V gene. The J segment lost 7 bases and the V segment lost 5 bases, leaving 7 bases of the junction unmatched.

This clone has only a few counts. The same CDR3 is also encoded by other DNA sequences in this sample. V usage is TRBV6-5 and J usage is TRBJ2-3; the match to TRBD2 covers 7 bases. The length of the CDR3 is 15 residues. V lost 6 bases to trimming and J lost 1 base; unmatched junction nucleotides: 7. Germline CDR1 MNHEY, CDR2 SVGAGI. Here the CDR3 reads CASSQGLEGTDTQYF. CDR3 sequence (DNA): TGTGCCAGCAGCCAAGGACTAGAGGGCACAGATACGCAGTATTTT.

In this sample, this clone turned up once. This sequence joins TRBV6-1 and TRBJ1-2; no clear D. The ends were cut back, 2 bases at V and 7 bases at J, with 14 bases in the middle. CDR3 length: 14 residues. Germline V CDR1 and CDR2: MNHNS, SASEGT. CDR3 sequence (DNA): TGTGCCAGCAGTGAATCTTCGGTCGGTCGTGGCTACACCTTC. This encodes CASSESSVGRGYTF.

In DNA, the CDR3 is TGCAGCGTGGAAAAACGGGACTATGGCTACACCTTC. It specifies CSVEKRDYGYTF. The chain is built from TRBV29-1 and TRBJ1-2; D gene unclear. V lost 6 bases to trimming and J lost 3 bases, with 11 bases between them. This CDR3 contains 12 residues. Germline assignment: CDR1 SQVTM and CDR2 ANQGSEA. The full variable domain, in which reference TRBV29-1 and TRBJ1-2 provide the parts outside the CDR3, is SAVISQKPSRDICQRGTSLTIQCQVDSQVTMMFWYRQQPGQSLTLIATANQGSEATYESGFVIDKFPISRPNLTFSTLTVSNMSPEDSSIYLCSVEKRDYGYTFGSGTRLTVV.

V and J are TRBV5-6 and TRBJ2-7; 10 bases are shared with TRBD1. The CDR3 runs 15 residues. The V gene's germline CDR1 is SGHDT and CDR2 YYEEEE. The ends lost 5 bases at V and 9 bases at J; junction bases unmatched: 14. The CDR3 sequence is CASSQTGGLKGRQYF. The CDR3 coding sequence is TGTGCCAGCAGTCAGACAGGGGGCTTAAAGGGTCGGCAGTACTTC.

The chain couples TRBV28 to TRBJ1-2, with D possibly matching TRBD1 (6 bases). Germline CDR1 reads MDHEN; CDR2 reads SYDVKM. This CDR3 has 17 residues. With 10 bases removed from V and 0 bases from J, the gap between germline ends came to 24 bases. CDR3 nucleotide sequence: TGTGCCATCGAGGGGGATGCAGCAACCTCAGCTAACTATGGCTACACCTTC. Translating it yields CAIEGDAATSANYGYTF.

This clone has just a few counts. V is TRBV7-2 and J is TRBJ2-7, with TRBD2 identical over 15 bases. V trimming: 5 bases; J trimming: 6 bases; junction bases outside the gene matches: 8. This CDR3 has 16 amino acids. The V gene's germline CDR1 is SGHTA and CDR2 FQGNSA. This CDR3 is CASSPGLAGGYSEQYF. CDR3 sequence (DNA): TGTGCCAGCAGCCCGGGACTAGCGGGAGGATACTCCGAGCAGTACTTC.

This chain joins TRBV11-3 and TRBJ2-3, with D possibly TRBD2 on 5 matching bases. Per the germline V gene, CDR1 is SGHNT and CDR2 is YENEEA. This CDR3 is built from 15 residues. V was clipped by 6 bases and J by 4 bases, with 17 bases between them. The CDR3 reads CASRTGYGYADTQYF. CDR3 nucleotide sequence: TGTGCCAGCAGAACGGGGTATGGATACGCAGATACGCAGTATTTT.

Of note for this clone: At one end the junction does not follow the germline gene, possibly because of a read error. V gene TRBV6-1 combines with J gene TRBJ1-1; no reliable D call. The CDR3 consists of 12 residues. Germline V gene lookup returns CDR1 MNHNS and CDR2 SASEGT. CDR3 sequence reads: CASREDKNEAFF. CDR3 bases: TGTGCCAGCAGGGAAGACAAGAATGAAGCTTTCTTT.

The chain recombines TRBV5-1 with TRBJ2-7; 12 bases line up with TRBD2. Germline assignment: CDR1 SGHRS and CDR2 YFSETQ. V was pared by 4 bases and J by 7 bases, with 9 bases of the junction left unmatched. CDR3 length equals 15 residues. Here the CDR3 DNA reads TGCGCCAGCAGCCCCTGGACTAGCGGGGCTGGGGAGCAGTACTTC. Its protein product is CASSPWTSGAGEQYF. Complete variable domain (other parts from reference TRBV5-1 and TRBJ2-7): KAGVTQTPRYLIKTRGQQVTLSCSPISGHRSVSWYQQTPGQGLQFLFEYFSETQRNKGNFPGRFSGRQFSNSRSEMNVSTLELGDSALYLCASSPWTSGAGEQYFGPGTRLTVT.

V gene TRBV5-1 combines with J gene TRBJ2-3; 13 bases line up with TRBD2. The CDR3 consists of 17 residues. CDR1 is SGHRS and CDR2 is YFSETQ in the germline V gene. V shed 0 bases, J shed 4 bases, and the junction held 5 bases outside the gene matches. The CDR3 sequence is CASSLAGLAGEADTQYF. CDR3 in DNA: TGCGCCAGCAGCTTGGCCGGACTAGCGGGAGAGGCAGATACGCAGTATTTT. The full variable domain, in which reference TRBV5-1 and TRBJ2-3 provide the parts outside the CDR3, is KAGVTQTPRYLIKTRGQQVTLSCSPISGHRSVSWYQQTPGQGLQFLFEYFSETQRNKGNFPGRFSGRQFSNSRSEMNVSTLELGDSALYLCASSLAGLAGEADTQYFGPGTRLTVL.

The chain couples TRBV7-2 to TRBJ2-7; TRBD2 matches at 8 bases. This CDR3 comprises 15 residues. Trimming cost V 4 bases and J 2 bases; bases outside gene matches: 7. In germline, CDR1 is SGHTA, CDR2 FQGNSA. The CDR3 nucleotides are TGTGCCAGCAGCTACAGCGGGAGAGGGACCTACGAGCAGTACTTC. This encodes CASSYSGRGTYEQYF.

In its sample, this clone was seen a few times. The rearrangement links TRBV5-1 to TRBJ2-7; D not resolved. The CDR3 consists of 15 residues. CDR1 SGHRS and CDR2 YFSETQ come from the germline V gene. Trimming took off 0 bases at V and 5 bases at J, with 15 bases between the two ends. DNA of the CDR3: TGCGCCAGCAGCTTGGGGGTGGGCCAATGGAACGAGCAGTACTTC. As protein: CASSLGVGQWNEQYF.

The V gene is TRBV6-9, the J gene TRBJ1-2; D may be TRBD1 (6 bases). This CDR3 is 14 amino acids long. Trimming removed 8 bases from V and 7 bases from J, with 20 bases in between. Looked up from germline, CDR1 is MNHGY and CDR2 is SVAAGI. The CDR3, as DNA: TGTGCCAGCGGGCCCCGGGCACAGGGTTGTGGCTACACCTTC. This translates into CASGPRAQGCGYTF.

The rearrangement joins TRBV19 to TRBJ1-2, with 8 bases aligning to TRBD1. The germline CDR1 and CDR2 sequences are LNHDA and SQIVND (reference sequence). This CDR3 contains 16 residues. J was trimmed by 8 bases and V by 5 bases; bases with no gene match: 16. The CDR3 DNA is TGTGCCAGTAGTGTCACCCGAGCAGGGGGCCTGGGCGGCTACACCTTC. It codes for CASSVTRAGGLGGYTF.

The chain recombines TRBV30 with TRBJ2-3, with 13 bases that match TRBD2. Germline-derived CDR1 and CDR2 are GTSNPN and SVGIG (reference sequence). The J segment lost 4 bases and the V segment lost 4 bases, leaving 8 bases of the junction unmatched. The CDR3 extends over 16 amino acids. CDR3 loop: CAWNEAGLAGADTQYF. DNA for the CDR3: TGTGCCTGGAATGAAGCAGGACTAGCGGGAGCAGATACGCAGTATTTT.

The V and J genes are TRBV15 and TRBJ2-7; TRBD1 might be the D (6 bases). Trimming pared 5 bases from V and 1 base from J, leaving 12 bases between. Per germline, CDR1 LNHNV and CDR2 YYDKDF (reference sequence). CDR3 length: 14 residues. As DNA, the CDR3 is TGTGCCACCAGCCCCCGGGACACGTCCTACGAGCAGTACTTC. Translated, it gives CATSPRDTSYEQYF.

This clone was seen once. The CDR3 DNA reads TGCGCCAGCAGCTTTGCGCAGGGTGGGACCTACGAGCAGTACTTC. As protein: CASSFAQGGTYEQYF. The chain has TRBV5-1 and TRBJ2-7, with D tentatively TRBD1 (5 bases). The CDR3 length is 15 residues. CDR1 and CDR2 from the germline V gene are SGHRS and YFSETQ. With 2 bases removed from V and 2 bases from J, the gap between germline ends came to 14 bases.

The V call is TRBV11-2, the J call TRBJ2-1; 7 positions match TRBD2. The CDR3 contains 16 residues. Trimming took 0 bases from V and 4 from J; bases not matched to a gene: 6. Per germline, CDR1 SGHAT and CDR2 FQNNGV. CDR3 amino acids: CASSLDPVGLYNEQFF. The CDR3 DNA reads TGTGCCAGCAGCTTAGACCCCGTGGGACTATACAATGAGCAGTTCTTC.